The 7 T cell receptor beta chains below all came from one sample that was sequenced in a study of Ad26.COV2.S vaccination and SARS-CoV-2 variants. Sequencing used immunoSEQ multiplex PCR; TCRdb keeps in-frame clones, though not all of them. The data show around 250,000 clones, about 89% seen once. The treatment: some 20 received Ad26.COV2.S at low or high dose, single or two shots; 5 received placebo; per-sample allocation not given. On day 63 after the first injection, vaccine and placebo recipients gave samples. The sample was peripheral blood, taken in a trial of Ad26.COV2.S vaccine versus placebo. The receptors come from a person between 18 and 60 years old who received the Ad26.COV2.S COVID-19 vaccine or a placebo.

Regarding this clone: The sample contains more than one DNA sequence encoding this CDR3. The V and J genes are TRBV9 and TRBJ2-5; 13 positions agree with TRBD2. Germline trimming cut 0 bases from V and 2 bases from J; bases unmatched to any gene: 4. CDR1 is SGDLS, CDR2 YYNGEE, per germline. This CDR3 spans 17 amino acids. The CDR3 reads CASSVGLAGGGQETQYF. The CDR3 DNA reads TGTGCCAGCAGCGTAGGACTAGCGGGGGGTGGGCAAGAGACCCAGTACTTC.

The J gene is TRBJ2-5, the V gene TRBV5-5, with TRBD1 identical over 9 bases. This CDR3 is 16 amino acids long. CDR1 and CDR2 (germline): SGHKS, YYEKEE (reference sequence). V shed 4 bases and J 3 bases; nucleotides not matched to a gene: 10. The CDR3 bases are TGTGCCAGCAGCAAGGCCGGGACAGGGTCAAAAGAGACCCAGTACTTC. Protein sequence: CASSKAGTGSKETQYF.

The V and J genes are TRBV3-1 (or the pseudogene TRBV3-2) and TRBJ2-1; 11 bases match TRBD2. In germline, CDR1 is LGHDT, CDR2 YNNKEL (reference sequence). The CDR3 runs 24 residues. Losses at the gene ends were 0 bases for V and 4 bases for J; bases not matched to a gene: 26. CDR3 amino acids: CASSQDIGHPGLADIRRVYNEQFF. DNA of the CDR3: TGTGCCAGCAGCCAAGATATTGGTCACCCGGGACTAGCGGATATTCGACGTGTTTACAATGAGCAGTTCTTC.

The chain is built from TRBV5-6 and TRBJ1-4; D is uncertain. Looked up from germline, CDR1 is SGHDT and CDR2 is YYEEEE. The CDR3 length is 16 residues. With 2 bases removed from V and 3 bases from J, the gap between germline ends came to 14 bases. CDR3 DNA: TGTGCCAGCAGCTTTACCCGGGGTATGGCTAATGAAAAACTGTTTTTT. Residues: CASSFTRGMANEKLFF.

The rearrangement uses TRBV7-9 and TRBJ1-1; D remains ambiguous. CDR3 length equals 19 residues. Germline V gene data show CDR1 as SEHNR and CDR2 as FQNEAQ (reference sequence). Trimming left V 5 bases short and J 4 bases short, with 29 bases between. The CDR3, as DNA: TGTGCCAGCAGCCTCAAGACGTCGACCGTAGGCGACAAGGCCACTGAAGCTTTCTTT. Its translation: CASSLKTSTVGDKATEAFF.

The chain has TRBV2 and TRBJ1-2, with 10 bases aligning to TRBD1. CDR1 and CDR2 from the germline V gene are SNHLY and FYNNEI. There are 14 residues in the CDR3. Germline trimming cut 4 bases from V and 6 bases from J; bases unmatched to any gene: 5. The DNA for the CDR3 is TGTGCCAGCAGTGGTTCGGGACAGGGGAATGGCTACACCTTC. It specifies CASSGSGQGNGYTF.

This rearrangement joins TRBV5-1 to TRBJ1-1; D might be TRBD1 (6 bases). V was clipped by 0 bases and J by 4 bases, with 10 bases between them. CDR3 length equals 14 residues. Germline V CDR1 and CDR2: SGHRS, YFSETQ. CDR3: CASSLAGQSTEAFF. The CDR3 bases are TGCGCCAGCAGCTTGGCGGGACAATCCACTGAAGCTTTCTTT.